A selection of T cell receptor beta chains follows, all from one sample in a study of blood T cells in healthy people across ages. TCRdb re-analysed the 5' RACE reads in MiXCR, keeping a single row per CDR3 protein. The table shows about 630,000 distinct CDR3 sequences, with under 25% occurring only once. The source material was blood. These receptors were collected from a man in his sixties or seventies in good health. Each CDR3 is given with its conserved first and last residue. A D gene is named only where the DNA matches it firmly. Not every row has a clone size; where given, it reads once, few, many or a size class.

TRBD2 TRBJ2-2 . TRBV19 CASSTRGGSSDGELFF TGTGCCAGTAGTACCCGGGGCGGGAGTTCGGACGGGGAGCTGTTTTTT
TRBD2 TRBJ2-2 . TRBV9 CASNRIAGGTGELFF TGTGCCAGCAACCGGATAGCGGGAGGCACCGGGGAGCTGTTTTTT
. TRBJ2-3 few TRBV9 CASSVSQDTQYF TGTGCCAGCAGCGTTAGTCAAGATACGCAGTATTTT
TRBD1 TRBJ2-5 few TRBV4-3 CASSQDRTGPGTQYF TGCGCCAGCAGCCAAGATAGGACAGGCCCAGGGACCCAGTACTTC
. TRBJ1-2 once TRBV12-3/TRBV12-4 CASTLTGLTNYGCTF TGTGCCAGCACTCTGACAGGACTTACTAACTATGGCTGCACCTTC
. TRBJ2-7 many TRBV20-1 CSARDLTGREQYF TGCAGTGCTAGAGATCTGACGGGGAGGGAGCAGTACTTC
. TRBJ1-2 . TRBV6-5 CASRPQGTTNYGYTF TGTGCCAGCCGACCACAGGGTACGACTAACTATGGCTACACCTTC
. TRBJ2-1 . TRBV18 CASSSTAMDEQFF TGTGCCAGCTCGTCGACTGCGATGGATGAGCAGTTCTTC
TRBD2 TRBJ2-1 few TRBV20-1 CSAPGTSGKTYNEQFF TGCAGTGCTCCCGGGACTAGCGGGAAGACCTACAATGAGCAGTTCTTC
TRBD2 TRBJ2-5 few TRBV20-1 CSASTEWGGETQYF TGCAGCGCGAGCACCGAATGGGGGGGAGAGACCCAGTACTTC
TRBD1 TRBJ1-6 few TRBV7-9 CASSLDRLNSPLHF TGTGCCAGCAGTCTGGACAGGCTTAATTCACCCCTCCACTTT
. TRBJ1-5 . TRBV18 CASSPYGGNQPQHF TGTGCCAGCTCCCCATACGGGGGCAATCAGCCCCAGCATTTT
. TRBJ2-7 . TRBV20-1 CSVSGPIEGEQCF TGCAGTGTTTCGGGTCCGATAGAGGGCGAGCAGTGCTTC
. TRBJ1-1 . TRBV6-6 CASSSGNTEAFF TGTGCCAGCAGCTCCGGGAACACTGAAGCTTTCTTT
. TRBJ2-3 many TRBV18 CASSLDRRSADTQYF TGTGCCAGCTCACTTGACAGGAGGTCCGCAGATACGCAGTATTTT
. TRBJ1-2 . TRBV5-1 CASTPGLQIYGYTF TGCGCCAGCACCCCCGGTCTCCAAATCTATGGCTACACCTTC
TRBD2 TRBJ2-1 . TRBV28 CASRSGGHYEQFF TGTGCCAGCAGATCGGGGGGGCATTATGAGCAGTTCTTC
. TRBJ1-5 . TRBV5-5 CASSLAVSNQPQHF TGTGCCAGCAGCTTGGCAGTTAGCAATCAGCCCCAGCATTTT
. TRBJ2-3 many TRBV7-2 CASSSSVSGLHTQYF TGTGCCAGCAGCTCGAGCGTCTCGGGCCTGCATACGCAGTATTTT
TRBD1 TRBJ2-2 . TRBV20-1 CSARDWAGGNTGELFF TGCAGTGCTAGAGATTGGGCAGGGGGCAACACCGGGGAGCTGTTTTTT
TRBD1 TRBJ1-1 many TRBV29-1 CSVVTGRGTEAFF TGCAGCGTAGTGACAGGGCGGGGCACTGAAGCTTTCTTT
TRBD1 TRBJ2-1 . TRBV20-1 CSGGRGREHEQFF TGCAGTGGGGGCAGGGGGCGCGAGCATGAGCAGTTCTTC
. TRBJ2-2 few TRBV2 CASMGQGQNTGELFF TGTGCCAGCATGGGGCAGGGTCAGAACACCGGGGAGCTGTTTTTT
TRBD1 TRBJ2-7 . TRBV9 CASSVRAGGNEQYF TGTGCCAGCAGCGTAAGGGCAGGGGGTAACGAGCAGTACTTC
. TRBJ2-7 many TRBV7-9 CASSLATAYEQYF TGTGCCAGCAGCCTGGCGACAGCCTACGAGCAGTACTTC
. TRBJ1-1 few TRBV16 CASSQTRSDAEAFF TGTGCCAGCAGCCAAACCCGGTCGGATGCTGAAGCTTTCTTT
TRBD2 TRBJ2-1 . TRBV11-2 CASSVTTSGRRYNEQFF TGTGCCAGCAGCGTAACCACTAGCGGGAGGAGGTACAATGAGCAGTTCTTC
. TRBJ2-1 . TRBV3-1 CASSQDAGTSYNEQFF TGTGCCAGCAGCCAAGATGCAGGGACTTCGTACAATGAGCAGTTCTTC
. TRBJ2-5 . TRBV7-9 CASSSREAPRKTQYF TGTGCCAGCAGCTCCAGGGAGGCCCCAAGGAAGACCCAGTACTTC
TRBD2 TRBJ2-7 . TRBV20-1 CSATWGLAGGEQYF TGCAGTGCTACCTGGGGGCTAGCGGGAGGCGAGCAGTACTTC
. TRBJ2-4 . TRBV6-5 CASRRVHGNIQYF TGTGCCAGCCGGAGGGTACACGGAAACATTCAGTACTTC
. TRBJ1-1 . TRBV7-9 CASSLTQGTEAFF TGTGCCAGCAGCTTAACGCAGGGAACTGAAGCTTTCTTT
. TRBJ1-1 many TRBV2 CASKAFENTEAFF TGTGCCAGCAAGGCGTTCGAGAACACTGAAGCTTTCTTT
TRBD1 TRBJ2-7 . TRBV28 CASSFHVGTVTYEQYF TGTGCCAGCAGTTTCCATGTAGGGACAGTGACCTACGAGCAGTACTTC
. TRBJ2-3 . TRBV12-5 CASGLAYSRQHRDTQYF TGTGCTAGTGGTTTGGCCTATTCGAGACAGCACAGAGATACGCAGTATTTT
. TRBJ2-5 many TRBV2 CASSEGQYQETQYF TGTGCCAGCAGTGAAGGACAGTACCAAGAGACCCAGTACTTC
. TRBJ2-5 few TRBV10-3 CAISDDGILQETQYF TGTGCCATCAGTGATGACGGAATTCTCCAAGAGACCCAGTACTTC
TRBD2 TRBJ2-1 . TRBV7-2 CASSSLAGDEQFF TGTGCCAGCAGCTCACTTGCGGGAGATGAGCAGTTCTTC
TRBD2 TRBJ2-7 . TRBV5-1 CASSLSWEGITEQYF TGCGCCAGCAGCTTGAGTTGGGAGGGGATTACAGAGCAGTACTTC
. TRBJ2-4 . TRBV2 CASSAGILAKNIQYF TGTGCCAGCTCGGCAGGGATTCTAGCCAAAAACATTCAGTACTTC
. TRBJ2-7 . TRBV2 CASKDRDVSYEQYF TGTGCCAGCAAGGACAGAGATGTCTCCTACGAGCAGTACTTC
TRBD2 TRBJ2-4 many TRBV20-1 CSAFTGLAGVNIQYF TGCAGTGCTTTTACGGGACTAGCGGGAGTTAACATTCAGTACTTC
. TRBJ1-5 few TRBV18 CASSPPKVSNQPQHF TGTGCCAGCTCACCACCTAAAGTTAGCAATCAGCCCCAGCATTTT
. TRBJ2-1 few TRBV5-1 CASSPMTPQKETQHF TGCGCCAGCAGCCCCATGACGCCCCAGAAAGAGACCCAGCACTTC
. TRBJ2-2 once TRBV20-1 CSAESGPNTGELFF TGCAGTGCTGAGAGCGGGCCGAACACCGGGGAGCTGTTTTTT
TRBD2 TRBJ2-3 few TRBV3-1 CASSLRGGGRATDTQYF TGTGCCAGCAGCCTTAGGGGCGGCGGGAGGGCCACAGATACGCAGTATTTT
. TRBJ1-4 . TRBV25-1 CASGGPNEKLFF TGTGCCAGCGGCGGGCCTAATGAAAAACTGTTTTTT
. TRBJ1-4 few TRBV3-1 CASSQGVEKLFF TGTGCCAGCAGCCAAGGAGTCGAAAAACTGTTTTTT
TRBD1 TRBJ2-7 many TRBV10-3 CAISDLGQGIYEQYF TGTGCCATCAGTGATTTAGGACAGGGGATCTACGAGCAGTACTTC
TRBD2 TRBJ2-5 . TRBV7-2 CASSLASTGLAGTETQYF TGTGCCAGCAGCTTAGCGTCGACAGGACTAGCGGGGACGGAGACCCAGTACTTC
. TRBJ2-2 few TRBV6-5 CASSYSPGGLGTGELFF TGTGCCAGCAGTTACTCTCCCGGGGGCTTGGGGACCGGGGAGCTGTTTTTT
TRBD2 TRBJ2-1 . TRBV5-5 CASSLQIQREAVEQFF TGTGCCAGCAGCCTGCAAATCCAGCGGGAGGCTGTTGAGCAGTTCTTC
. TRBJ1-2 . TRBV30 CARSVGGGGYTF TGTGCCAGGAGTGTAGGGGGTGGTGGCTACACCTTC
. TRBJ1-5 many TRBV25-1 CASSEFEEQPQHF TGTGCCAGCAGTGAATTCGAGGAGCAGCCCCAGCATTTT
TRBD1 TRBJ2-7 few TRBV4-2 CASSQDRGQGQYF TGTGCCAGCAGCCAAGACCGCGGACAGGGACAGTACTTC
TRBD1 TRBJ2-1 . TRBV20-1 CSARVGTGVNEQFF TGCAGTGCTAGAGTCGGGACAGGAGTCAATGAGCAGTTCTTC
. TRBJ2-1 . TRBV30 CAWSAPGLYNEQFF TGTGCCTGGAGTGCTCCCGGACTTTACAATGAGCAGTTCTTC
TRBD1 TRBJ2-2 few TRBV28 CASSFQDRDSGELFF TGTGCCAGCAGTTTTCAGGACAGGGATTCCGGGGAGCTGTTTTTT
. TRBJ1-1 few TRBV25-1 CASKSNRATEAFF TGTGCCAGCAAAAGTAACAGGGCCACTGAAGCTTTCTTT